Following are 25 T cell receptor beta chains from one sample sequenced in a study of OX40 agonist ivuxolimab in advanced cancers. Only in-frame clones appear in the TCRdb table, and some are missing; sequencing was by immunoSEQ multiplex PCR. The data hold roughly 76,000 clones, with 84% observed a single time. The specimen was CD4+ or CD8+ T cells sorted from blood, collected in a trial of the OX40 agonist ivuxolimab. All receptors derive from an adult with an advanced solid tumor such as melanoma, head and neck, liver or kidney cancer.

The chain links TRBV6-1 to TRBJ2-1; D is perhaps TRBD1 (6 bases). Trimming removed 3 bases from V and 7 bases from J, with 10 bases in between. Germline values: CDR1 MNHNS, CDR2 SASEGT. This CDR3 region has 13 residues. CDR3: CASSDRGLNEQFF. The CDR3 region has the DNA TGTGCCAGCAGTGACAGGGGCTTAAATGAGCAGTTCTTC.

This clone was detected only once. The chain carries TRBV9 and TRBJ1-1; tentative D call: TRBD1 (6 bases). Trimming cost V 3 bases and J 8 bases, with 17 bases left between them. In germline, CDR1 is SGDLS, CDR2 YYNGEE. The CDR3 is 14 residues long. The CDR3 protein is CASSGTPRGPEAFF. DNA for the CDR3: TGTGCCAGCAGCGGAACTCCCAGGGGACCGGAAGCTTTCTTT. Supplemented by reference TRBV9 and TRBJ1-1, the full variable domain reads DSGVTQTPKHLITATGQRVTLRCSPRSGDLSVYWYQQSLDQGLQFLIQYYNGEERAKGNILERFSAQQFPDLHSELNLSSLELGDSALYFCASSGTPRGPEAFFGQGTRLTVV.

The chain uses TRBV20-1 and TRBJ2-5; D remains ambiguous. Germline CDR1 DFQATT, CDR2 SNEGSKA (reference sequence). This CDR3 has 10 residues. Trimming left V 3 bases short and J 4 bases short, with 3 bases between. CDR3 DNA sequence: TGCAGTGCTAGCCTAGAGACCCAGTACTTC. This encodes CSASLETQYF.

The chain recombines TRBV7-9 with TRBJ2-3, with 11 bases aligning to TRBD2. Germline V gives CDR1 SEHNR, CDR2 FQNEAQ (reference sequence). The V and J ends lost 6 bases and 4 bases, in that order; junction bases with no gene match: 9. The CDR3 is 16 residues long. The chain's CDR3 is CASRPVVAGGADTQYF. The CDR3, as DNA: TGTGCCAGCAGACCTGTGGTAGCGGGGGGGGCAGATACGCAGTATTTT.

This clone has only one observation. This chain connects TRBV4-1 to TRBJ1-3, with no clear D. The CDR3 has 16 residues. V was cut by 0 bases and J by 3 bases, with 12 bases left in between. The germline V gene encodes CDR1 MGHRA and CDR2 YSYEKL. CDR3 in amino acids: CASSQDNGGGGNTIYF. CDR3 coding DNA: TGCGCCAGCAGCCAAGATAACGGAGGTGGTGGAAACACCATATATTTT.

The table lists this clone with a count of one. The V and J genes are TRBV5-1 and TRBJ2-7; no clear D gene. The CDR3 is 11 residues long. Germline CDR1 reads SGHRS; CDR2 reads YFSETQ. V was pared by 4 bases and J by 4 bases, with 6 bases between. The CDR3 loop reads CASSAAYEQYF. The CDR3 DNA sequence: TGCGCCAGCAGCGCCGCATACGAGCAGTACTTC.

This chain joins TRBV5-1 and TRBJ2-7; D gene ambiguous. Germline-derived CDR1 and CDR2 are SGHRS and YFSETQ. V lost 4 bases, J lost 0 bases, and 11 bases lay in between. The CDR3 length is 14 residues. CDR3 region: CASSGYVSSYEQYF. Here the CDR3 DNA reads TGCGCCAGCAGCGGATATGTGAGCTCCTACGAGCAGTACTTC.

In its sample, this clone was seen once. This chain joins TRBV29-1 and TRBJ2-1; D is perhaps TRBD2 (6 bases). The CDR3 covers 13 residues. V lost 6 bases, J lost 6 bases, and 15 bases lay in between. Germline values: CDR1 SQVTM, CDR2 ANQGSEA. The DNA for the CDR3 is TGCAGCGTGGCGGGGACCGGGGGCAATGAGCAGTTCTTC. Its protein is CSVAGTGGNEQFF.

The chain recombines TRBV7-8 with TRBJ2-7, with D possibly being TRBD2 (6 bases). Trimming took 5 bases from V and 0 from J, leaving 14 bases between them. This CDR3 is 15 amino acids long. Germline values: CDR1 SGHVS, CDR2 FQNEAQ. The CDR3 region has the DNA TGTGCCAGCAGCACCCGGTTCGGGGGCTCCTACGAGCAGTACTTC. It specifies CASSTRFGGSYEQYF. The full variable domain, with the rest looked up from reference TRBV7-8 and TRBJ2-7, is GAGVSQSPRYKVAKRGQDVALRCDPISGHVSLFWYQQALGQGPEFLTYFQNEAQLDKSGLPSDRFFAERPEGSVSTLKIQRTQQEDSAVYLCASSTRFGGSYEQYFGPGTRLTVT.

In DNA, the CDR3 is TGTGCCAGTAGTATACAGCCGGACTCCTACGAGCAGTACTTC. Residues: CASSIQPDSYEQYF. The genes are TRBV19 and TRBJ2-7; D gene uncertain. The CDR3 is 14 amino acids. The V gene's germline CDR1 is LNHDA and CDR2 SQIVND (reference sequence). V shed 2 bases and J shed 0 bases, with 8 bases lying between them.

The V call is TRBV11-2, the J call TRBJ2-1; no definite D call. CDR1 and CDR2 (germline): SGHAT, FQNNGV. Trimming took 0 bases from V and 6 from J, leaving 9 bases between them. This CDR3 is built from 14 residues. In DNA, the CDR3 is TGTGCCAGCAGCTTAGAAGTTTCCCTCAATGAGCAGTTCTTC. It specifies CASSLEVSLNEQFF.

The chain employs TRBV29-1 and TRBJ1-6; D is possibly TRBD1 (5 bases). CDR1 is SQVTM, CDR2 ANQGSEA, per germline. This CDR3 spans 13 amino acids. Trimming took 6 bases from V and 7 from J, leaving 13 bases between them. CDR3 bases: TGCAGCGTCAAGACAGAGTTAAATTCACCCCTCCACTTT. Amino acids: CSVKTELNSPLHF.

V usage is TRBV7-2 and J usage is TRBJ2-7, with 13 positions matching TRBD2. CDR3 size: 15 residues. Germline V lookup: CDR1 SGHTA, CDR2 FQGNSA. The V segment lost 6 bases and the J segment 4 bases; nucleotides outside the gene matches: 6. The CDR3 is CASRPRTSGGYEQYF. DNA for the CDR3: TGTGCCAGCAGACCTCGGACTAGCGGGGGATACGAGCAGTACTTC.

In this sample, this clone turned up once. The rearrangement links TRBV10-3 to TRBJ2-7, with D possibly matching TRBD1 (5 bases). There are 12 residues in the CDR3. The germline V gene has CDR1 ENHRY and CDR2 SYGVKD. Deletions cut 3 bases from V and 6 bases from J, with 9 bases between. Written as DNA, the CDR3 is TGTGCCATCAGTGATAGGGGCTCCGAGCAGTACTTC. It is translated as CAISDRGSEQYF.

This chain connects TRBV5-1 to TRBJ2-4; TRBD2 aligns across 7 bases. CDR1 is SGHRS, CDR2 YFSETQ, per germline. The CDR3 contains 14 residues. V lost 0 bases to trimming and J lost 8 bases; unmatched junction nucleotides: 5. CDR3 sequence reads: CASSLGRGTDIQYF. Written as DNA, the CDR3 is TGCGCCAGCAGCTTGGGGCGGGGGACGGACATTCAGTACTTC.

The rearrangement uses TRBV6-5 and TRBJ2-1; no clear D. The V end lost 8 bases, the J end lost 2 bases, and 10 bases lay between the germline ends. This CDR3 is 13 amino acids long. The germline CDR1 and CDR2 sequences are MNHEY and SVGAGI. The CDR3 bases are TGTGCCAGCCAAGAAGGACCCTACAATGAGCAGTTCTTC. It codes for CASQEGPYNEQFF.

The chain recombines TRBV4-3 with TRBJ2-3, with TRBD2 matching over 8 bases. V gave up 0 bases and J gave up 3 bases; unmatched junction bases: 5. The CDR3 has 16 amino acids. The V gene's germline CDR1 is LGHNA and CDR2 YSLEER. CDR3 bases: TGCGCCAGCAGCCAAGACGCGGGGGGCGGGACAGATACGCAGTATTTT. It translates to CASSQDAGGGTDTQYF.

This chain connects TRBV6-6 to TRBJ1-1; no definite D call. The V end was cut by 6 bases, the J end by 5 bases, with 10 bases between. Germline CDR1 reads MNHNY; CDR2 reads SVGAGI (reference sequence). The CDR3 loop spans 12 amino acids. The CDR3 loop reads CASRTSGTEAFF. The CDR3 coding sequence is TGTGCCAGCAGAACCAGTGGGACTGAAGCTTTCTTT.

The chain links TRBV7-2 to TRBJ2-3, with TRBD2 matching over 7 bases. This CDR3 is 16 amino acids long. CDR1 is SGHTA, CDR2 FQGNSA, per germline. V lost 5 bases to trimming and J lost 4 bases; unmatched junction nucleotides: 12. CDR3 DNA: TGTGCCAGCAGCGGGAAGACTAGCAGCTTCGCAGATACGCAGTATTTT. This translates into CASSGKTSSFADTQYF.

This chain joins TRBV5-6 and TRBJ2-5; 9 bases line up with TRBD1. Near its end, the DNA agrees better with TRBJ2-7, so the J call may be wrong. The germline gives CDR1 SGHDT, CDR2 YYEEEE. This CDR3 region has 14 residues. The CDR3 DNA reads TGTGCCAGCAGCTTACAGGGGGCGGTATACGAGCAGTACTTC. Protein: CASSLQGAVYEQYF.

This clone appeared a few times. The J gene is TRBJ2-3, the V gene TRBV29-1, with a weak D call TRBD2 (6 bases). The germline gives CDR1 SQVTM, CDR2 ANQGSEA. The CDR3 runs to 13 residues. Trimming removed 6 bases from V and 2 bases from J, with 12 bases in between. The CDR3 nucleotides are TGCAGCGTGCGGGATCCTCTCACAGATACGCAGTATTTT. Residues: CSVRDPLTDTQYF.

The genes are TRBV10-3 and TRBJ2-3; 13 bases are a match to TRBD2. The trim removed 8 bases at V and 0 bases at J, leaving 14 bases unmatched. In germline, CDR1 is ENHRY, CDR2 SYGVKD. The CDR3 covers 19 residues. DNA of the CDR3: TGTGCCATCTCGGGCGGGACTAGCGGGGTTGGGGTGAGCACAGATACGCAGTATTTT. It yields the protein CAISGGTSGVGVSTDTQYF.

The V call is TRBV11-3, the J call TRBJ2-7; D unresolved. This CDR3 comprises 12 residues. Trimming cost V 1 base and J 3 bases, with 4 bases left between them. The V gene's germline CDR1 is SGHNT and CDR2 YENEEA. The CDR3: CASSLGSYEQYF. CDR3 bases: TGTGCCAGCAGCTTAGGGAGCTACGAGCAGTACTTC.

CDR3 protein: CASSFRQGGEKLFF. The CDR3 nucleotides read TGTGCCAGCAGCTTCCGCCAGGGCGGGGAAAAACTGTTTTTT. The chain carries TRBV7-9 and TRBJ1-4, with D perhaps matching TRBD1 (5 bases). The germline V gene encodes CDR1 SEHNR and CDR2 FQNEAQ (reference sequence). The CDR3 spans 14 residues. Trimming shortened V by 3 bases and J by 8 bases, and 13 bases separated the two germline ends.

V and J are TRBV29-1 and TRBJ2-1; D is possibly TRBD1 or TRBD2 (5 bases each). The CDR3 contains 13 residues. Trimming stripped 5 bases from V and 2 bases from J, with 10 bases between. Germline CDR1 is SQVTM and CDR2 is ANQGSEA. CDR3 sequence reads: CSVHRGPYNEQFF. The CDR3 DNA reads as TGCAGCGTTCATCGGGGACCCTACAATGAGCAGTTCTTC.